A selection of T cell receptor beta chains follows, all from one sample in a study of cytomegalovirus exposure and HLA in healthy donors. Here immunoSEQ multiplex PCR was the method, and the copy in TCRdb shows in-frame clones only, minus some. The sample lists around 150,000 clones, over 70% occurring once. The source material was PBMCs. The receptors stem from a woman in her thirties or forties in good health and CMV-seronegative. CDR3s include the opening cysteine and the closing phenylalanine or tryptophan. D genes are given only for firm matches. Rows may omit the clone size; those that give it use once, few, many or a size class.

V	size	J	D	DNA	CDR3
TRBV15	NA	TRBJ2-7	TRBD2	TGTGCCACCAGCAGAGATCGGGGGGGGTACGAGCAGTACTTC	CATSRDRGGYEQYF
TRBV28	NA	TRBJ1-2	TRBD1	TGTGCCAGCAGTTTATCGTATACAGGGGAATCGTTC	CASSLSYTGESF
TRBV30	NA	TRBJ1-1	TRBD1	TGTGCCTGGAGTCAAGGACAGGGGGGTAAAGCTTTCTTT	CAWSQGQGGKAFF
TRBV5-1	NA	TRBJ2-1	NA	TGCGCCAGCAGCTTGGTGGGACTTCACTACAATGAGCAGTTCTTC	CASSLVGLHYNEQFF
TRBV6-1	few	TRBJ1-1	TRBD1	TGTGCCAGCAGTGAAGCGCGCGGGGCAGGGGGAATAGGGTGGAACACTGAAGCTTTCTTT	CASSEARGAGGIGWNTEAFF
TRBV11-2	few	TRBJ2-7	TRBD1	TGTGCCAGCAGCCCCAACAGGGGTGCCTCCTACGAGCAGTACTTC	CASSPNRGASYEQYF
TRBV14	NA	TRBJ1-2	NA	TGTGCCAGCAGCCAAAGAATGTTGGGCAGACGTTATGGCTACACCTTC	CASSQRMLGRRYGYTF
TRBV6-4	few	TRBJ1-5	NA	TGTGCCAGCAGTGATGACAGATTACCCCAGCATTTT	CASSDDRLPQHF
TRBV2	NA	TRBJ1-2	NA	TGTGCCACCTTGTTTCGGGGTATAGGCTACACCTTC	CATLFRGIGYTF
TRBV11-2	NA	TRBJ2-5	TRBD1	TGTGCCAGCAGCTTTAGTCACAGGGGCAATCAGTACTTC	CASSFSHRGNQYF
TRBV18	NA	TRBJ2-3	NA	TGTGCCAGCTTAGGGCAGGGCACAGAGACGCAGTATTTT	CASLGQGTETQYF
TRBV7-5	NA	TRBJ2-7	NA	TGTGTCAGAAGCTCCCAAAGGGAGCCCGCCTGGGACGAGCAGTACTTC	CVRSSQREPAWDEQYF
TRBV11-2	NA	TRBJ1-2	NA	TGTGCCAGCAGCTCCGGTAGTGCTGGCTACACCTTC	CASSSGSAGYTF
TRBV9	NA	TRBJ2-5	TRBD1	TGTGCCAGCAGCGTGAGACCCACCACAGGGGGCGGAGAGACCCAGTACTTC	CASSVRPTTGGGETQYF
TRBV29-1	NA	TRBJ2-7	NA	TGCAGCGTGGGCCATCAGGGCTCCTACGAGCAGTACTTC	CSVGHQGSYEQYF
TRBV5-1	NA	TRBJ1-1	NA	TGCGCCAGCAGCTTGGGTGGGGGGTTGGTCACTGAAGCTTTCTTT	CASSLGGGLVTEAFF
TRBV4-1	few	TRBJ2-7	TRBD2	TGCGCCAGCAGCCCAACTAGCGATGGTTTCAACGAGCAGTACTTC	CASSPTSDGFNEQYF
TRBV4-1	few	TRBJ2-6	NA	TGCGCCAGCAGCCCGTTCCGGGAGGCCAACGTCCTGACTTTC	CASSPFREANVLTF
TRBV25-1	NA	TRBJ2-1	TRBD2	TGTGCCAGCAGTGCCGAGACTAGCGGAAAGGGCAATGAGCAGTTCTTC	CASSAETSGKGNEQFF
TRBV7-9	NA	TRBJ2-1	TRBD2	TGTGCCAGCAGCTTAGTATTAGGGACTAGCGGGGGGGACAATGAGCAGTTCTTC	CASSLVLGTSGGDNEQFF
TRBV19	NA	TRBJ2-5	NA	TGTGCCAGTAGTCCTCCACAGGGCTCAGCAGAGACCCAGTACTTC	CASSPPQGSAETQYF
TRBV7-6	NA	TRBJ2-2	TRBD1	TGTGCCAGCAGCTTAGCATACCACCGGGACAGGGCAATGAACACCGGGGAGCTGTTTTTT	CASSLAYHRDRAMNTGELFF
TRBV29-1	NA	TRBJ2-1	TRBD2	TGCAGCGACTCGACTAGCGGGGGCCTTAGCTCCTACAATGAGCAGTTCTTC	CSDSTSGGLSSYNEQFF
TRBV5-4	NA	TRBJ1-2	NA	TGTGCCAGCAGCTCGTCCCTGAACTATGGCTACACCTTC	CASSSSLNYGYTF
TRBV10-3	NA	TRBJ1-3	NA	TGTGCCACCCGTCTCGAGAGCTCTGGAAACACCATATATTTT	CATRLESSGNTIYF
TRBV5-6	NA	TRBJ2-7	TRBD2	TGTGCCAGCAGCTTGAGGCCTAGCGGGAACCAACCCTCCTACGAGCAGTACTTC	CASSLRPSGNQPSYEQYF
TRBV2	NA	TRBJ2-2	TRBD1	TGTGCCAGCAGTCGTTTAGGACAGGGGAACACCGGGGAGCTGTTTTTT	CASSRLGQGNTGELFF
TRBV10-3	NA	TRBJ2-7	TRBD1	TGTGCCATCAGTGTAGGACAGGCCGCCGAGCAGTACTTC	CAISVGQAAEQYF
TRBV4-1	NA	TRBJ1-5	TRBD1	TGCGCAGCAGGGGGAGGCAATCAGCCCCAGCATTTT	CAAGGGNQPQHF
TRBV6-5	NA	TRBJ1-4	NA	TGTGCCAGCAGCCTAGGACAGATCCCGGAAAAACTGTTTTTT	CASSLGQIPEKLFF
TRBV4-2	medium-sized	TRBJ2-7	TRBD2	TGTGCCAGCAGCCAGGGACTAGCGGGGGGCTACGAGCAGTACTTC	CASSQGLAGGYEQYF
TRBV11-2	once	TRBJ1-4	NA	TGTGCCAGCAGCCTAGTTGGCGGGGCTACTAATGAAAAACTGTTTTTT	CASSLVGGATNEKLFF
TRBV11-2	NA	TRBJ1-1	NA	TGTGCCAGCAGCTTACAGTTCAACACTGAAGCTTTCTTT	CASSLQFNTEAFF
TRBV2	NA	TRBJ2-1	NA	TGTGCCAGCAGTGTTGGAGCGCCGAATGAGCAGTTCTTC	CASSVGAPNEQFF
TRBV21-1	NA	TRBJ2-1	NA	TGTGCCAGCAGCAAGGGGGCGCGCTGGCGGCCCACATACTACAATGAGCAGTTCTTC	CASSKGARWRPTYYNEQFF
TRBV11-2	NA	TRBJ2-7	TRBD2	TGTGCCAGCAGCCTGGCTAGCGGGGACTCCTACGAGCAGTACTTC	CASSLASGDSYEQYF
TRBV6-1	NA	TRBJ1-6	NA	TGTGCCAGCGGGTTGCTACAGGGAAATAATTCACCCCTCCACTTT	CASGLLQGNNSPLHF
TRBV28	NA	TRBJ1-5	NA	TGTGCCAGCAGGCCAGGGGTAAGGAATCAGCCCCAGCATTTT	CASRPGVRNQPQHF
TRBV19	NA	TRBJ1-6	NA	TGTGCCAGTAGTGACGACAGTTATTCACCCCTCCACTTT	CASSDDSYSPLHF
TRBV9	NA	TRBJ2-6	TRBD1	TGTGCCAGCAGCCCTCGGGTCGACAGGGCACCCTCTGGGGCCAACGTCCTGACTTTC	CASSPRVDRAPSGANVLTF
TRBV7-9	NA	TRBJ1-3	NA	TGTGCCAGCAGCTTAGCGCTTAGGGGCTCTGGAAACACCATATATTTT	CASSLALRGSGNTIYF
TRBV5-1	NA	TRBJ2-2	TRBD2	TGCGCCAGCACCCCGGCCGGGACTAGCGGGAGGGCAACCGGGGAGCTGTTTTTT	CASTPAGTSGRATGELFF
TRBV11-3	NA	TRBJ2-7	TRBD2	TGTGCCAGCAGCTTCCCACCAGGGACTAGCGGGACCCCCCGCTACGAGCAGTACTTC	CASSFPPGTSGTPRYEQYF
TRBV10-1	NA	TRBJ1-1	NA	TGCGCCAGCAGAGCGCAGGGGAACACTGAAGCTTTCTTT	CASRAQGNTEAFF
TRBV11-2	few	TRBJ2-5	TRBD1	TGTGCCAGCAGCCAGAACCGGGACAGGTCGGGGGAGACCCAGTACTTC	CASSQNRDRSGETQYF
TRBV11-2	few	TRBJ2-1	TRBD2	TGTGCCAGCAGCCCGACTAGCGGGGCCTACAATGAGCAGTTCTTC	CASSPTSGAYNEQFF
TRBV7-9	NA	TRBJ1-1	NA	TGTTCCAGCAGCTCGAGCCAGACATCGAACACTGAAGCTTTCTTT	CSSSSSQTSNTEAFF